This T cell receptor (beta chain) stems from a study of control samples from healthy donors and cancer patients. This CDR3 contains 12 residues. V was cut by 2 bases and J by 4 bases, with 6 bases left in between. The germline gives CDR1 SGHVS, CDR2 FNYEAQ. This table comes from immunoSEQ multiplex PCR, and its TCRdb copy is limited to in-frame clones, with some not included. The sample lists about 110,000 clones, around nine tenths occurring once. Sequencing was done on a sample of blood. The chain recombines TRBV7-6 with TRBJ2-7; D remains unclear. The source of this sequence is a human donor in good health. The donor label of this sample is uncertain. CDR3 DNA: TGTGCCAGCAGCTTATTGCAATACGAGCAGTACTTC. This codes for CASSLLQYEQYF.